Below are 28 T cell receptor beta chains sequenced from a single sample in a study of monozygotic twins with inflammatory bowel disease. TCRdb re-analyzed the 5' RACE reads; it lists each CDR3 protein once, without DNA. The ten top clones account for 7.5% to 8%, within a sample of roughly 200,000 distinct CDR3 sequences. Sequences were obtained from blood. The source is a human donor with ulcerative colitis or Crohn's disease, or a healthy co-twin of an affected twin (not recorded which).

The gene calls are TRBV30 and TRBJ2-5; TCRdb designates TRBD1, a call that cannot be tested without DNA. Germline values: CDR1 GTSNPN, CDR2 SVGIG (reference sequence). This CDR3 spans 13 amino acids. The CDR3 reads CAWSTGAGETQYF.

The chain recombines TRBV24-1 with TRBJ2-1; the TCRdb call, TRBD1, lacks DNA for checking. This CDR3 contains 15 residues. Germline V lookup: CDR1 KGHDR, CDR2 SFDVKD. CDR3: CATSGGVGAYNEQFF.

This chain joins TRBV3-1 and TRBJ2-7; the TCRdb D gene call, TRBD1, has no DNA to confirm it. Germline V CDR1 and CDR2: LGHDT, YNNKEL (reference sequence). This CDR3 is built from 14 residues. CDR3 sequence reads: CASSQEFIGEGQYF.

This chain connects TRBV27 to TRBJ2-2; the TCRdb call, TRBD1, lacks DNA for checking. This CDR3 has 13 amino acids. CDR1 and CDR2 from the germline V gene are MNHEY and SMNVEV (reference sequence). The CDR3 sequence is CASRGQVTGELFF.

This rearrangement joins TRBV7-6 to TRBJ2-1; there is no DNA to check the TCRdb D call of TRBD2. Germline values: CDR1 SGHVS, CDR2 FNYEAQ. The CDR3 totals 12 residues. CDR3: CASSLEAGEQFF.

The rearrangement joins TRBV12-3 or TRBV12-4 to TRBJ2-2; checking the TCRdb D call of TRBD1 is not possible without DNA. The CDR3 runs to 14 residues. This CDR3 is CASSFQGNTGELFF.

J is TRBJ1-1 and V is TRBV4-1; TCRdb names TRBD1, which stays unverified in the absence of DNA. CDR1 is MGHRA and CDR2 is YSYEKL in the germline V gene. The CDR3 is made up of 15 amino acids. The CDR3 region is CASSQLGQESAEAFF.

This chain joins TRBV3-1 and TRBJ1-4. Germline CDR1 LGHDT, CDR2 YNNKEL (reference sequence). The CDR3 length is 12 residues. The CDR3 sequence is CASSQENEKLFF.

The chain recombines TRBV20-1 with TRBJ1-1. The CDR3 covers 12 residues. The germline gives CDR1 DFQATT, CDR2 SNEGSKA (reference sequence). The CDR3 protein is CSATRQNTEAFF.

Here the CDR3 reads CASSQDRRTSGPSYEQYF. V is TRBV4-2 and J is TRBJ2-7; as DNA is missing, the TRBD2 call by TCRdb cannot be tested. This CDR3 is built from 18 residues. The germline CDR1 and CDR2 sequences are LGHNA and YNFKEQ.

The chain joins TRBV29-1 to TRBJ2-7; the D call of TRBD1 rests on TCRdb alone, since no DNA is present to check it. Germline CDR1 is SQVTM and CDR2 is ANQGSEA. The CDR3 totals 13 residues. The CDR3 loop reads CSVADRGLYEQYF.

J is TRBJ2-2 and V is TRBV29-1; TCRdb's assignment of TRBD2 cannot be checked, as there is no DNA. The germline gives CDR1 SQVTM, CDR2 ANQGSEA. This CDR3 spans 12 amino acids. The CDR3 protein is CSVRSGTGELFF.

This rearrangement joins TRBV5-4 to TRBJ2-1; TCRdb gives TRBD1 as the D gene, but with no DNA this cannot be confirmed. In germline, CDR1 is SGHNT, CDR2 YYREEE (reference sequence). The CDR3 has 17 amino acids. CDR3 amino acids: CASSLNTNRGLAGEQFF.

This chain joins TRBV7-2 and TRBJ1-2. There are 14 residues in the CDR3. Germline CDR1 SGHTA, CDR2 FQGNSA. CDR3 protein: CASSPAGSSYGYTF.

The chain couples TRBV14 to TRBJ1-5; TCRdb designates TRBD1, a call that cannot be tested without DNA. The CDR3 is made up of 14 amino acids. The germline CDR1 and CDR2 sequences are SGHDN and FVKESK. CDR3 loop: CASSLGQRDQPQHF. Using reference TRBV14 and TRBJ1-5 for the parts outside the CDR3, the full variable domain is EAGVTQFPSHSVIEKGQTVTLRCDPISGHDNLYWYRRVMGKEIKFLLHFVKESKQDESGMPNNRFLAERTGGTYSTLKVQPAELEDSGVYFCASSLGQRDQPQHFGDGTRLSIL.

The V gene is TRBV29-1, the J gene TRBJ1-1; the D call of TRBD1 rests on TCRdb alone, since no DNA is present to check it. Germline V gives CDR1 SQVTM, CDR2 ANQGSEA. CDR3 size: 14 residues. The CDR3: CSAGHQDRGFKAFF.

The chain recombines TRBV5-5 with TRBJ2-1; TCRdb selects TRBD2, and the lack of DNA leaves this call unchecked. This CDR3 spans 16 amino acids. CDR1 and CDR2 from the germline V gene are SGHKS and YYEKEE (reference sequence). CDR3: CASSLGLSGTYNEQFF.

The chain's CDR3 is CAWSAFPGYTF. V gene TRBV30 combines with J gene TRBJ1-2; TCRdb proposes TRBD1, but this gene call is untestable without DNA. This CDR3 spans 11 amino acids. Per the germline V gene, CDR1 is GTSNPN and CDR2 is SVGIG (reference sequence).

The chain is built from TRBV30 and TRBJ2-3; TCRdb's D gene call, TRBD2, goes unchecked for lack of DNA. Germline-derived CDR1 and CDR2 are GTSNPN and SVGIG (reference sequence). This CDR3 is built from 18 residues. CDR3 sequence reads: CAWSVLPGQGPFADTQYF.

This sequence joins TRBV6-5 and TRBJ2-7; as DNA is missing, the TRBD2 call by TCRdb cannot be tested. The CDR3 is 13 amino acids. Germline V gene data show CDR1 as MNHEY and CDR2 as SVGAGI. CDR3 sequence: CASSPGGRYEQYF.

The chain's CDR3 is CASSLGPLDEQFF. The chain employs TRBV5-1 and TRBJ2-1. CDR1 is SGHRS, CDR2 YFSETQ, per germline. This CDR3 is built from 13 residues.

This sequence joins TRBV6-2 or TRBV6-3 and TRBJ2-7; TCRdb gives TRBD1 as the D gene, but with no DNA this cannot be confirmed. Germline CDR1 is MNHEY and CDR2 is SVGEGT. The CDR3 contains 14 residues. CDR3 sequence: CASSYLQGIYEQYF.

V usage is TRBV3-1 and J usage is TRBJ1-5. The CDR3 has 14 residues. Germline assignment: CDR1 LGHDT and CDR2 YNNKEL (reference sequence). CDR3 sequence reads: CASSHPGSNQPQHF.

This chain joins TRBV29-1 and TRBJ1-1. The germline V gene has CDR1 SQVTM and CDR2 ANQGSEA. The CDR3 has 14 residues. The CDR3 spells CSVEPVLAGTEAFF.

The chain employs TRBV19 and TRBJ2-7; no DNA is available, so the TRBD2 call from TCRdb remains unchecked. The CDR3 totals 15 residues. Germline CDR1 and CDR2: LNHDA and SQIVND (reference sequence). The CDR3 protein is CASSMSRQSRAEQYF. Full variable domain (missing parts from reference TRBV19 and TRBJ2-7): DGGITQSPKYLFRKEGQNVTLSCEQNLNHDAMYWYRQDPGQGLRLIYYSQIVNDFQKGDIAEGYSVSREKKESFPLTVTSAQKNPTAFYLCASSMSRQSRAEQYFGPGTRLTVT.

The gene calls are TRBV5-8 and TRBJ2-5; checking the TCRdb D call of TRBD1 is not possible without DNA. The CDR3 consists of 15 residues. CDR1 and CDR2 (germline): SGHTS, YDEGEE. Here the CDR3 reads CASSLRQGAGETQYF.

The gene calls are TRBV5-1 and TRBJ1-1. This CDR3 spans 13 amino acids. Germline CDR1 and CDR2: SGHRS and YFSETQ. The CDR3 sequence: CASSWDKNTEAFF.

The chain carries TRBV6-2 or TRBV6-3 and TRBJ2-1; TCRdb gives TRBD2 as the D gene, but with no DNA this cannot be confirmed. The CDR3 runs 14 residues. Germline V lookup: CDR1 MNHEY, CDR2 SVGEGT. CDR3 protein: CASSSPLRVEEQFF.